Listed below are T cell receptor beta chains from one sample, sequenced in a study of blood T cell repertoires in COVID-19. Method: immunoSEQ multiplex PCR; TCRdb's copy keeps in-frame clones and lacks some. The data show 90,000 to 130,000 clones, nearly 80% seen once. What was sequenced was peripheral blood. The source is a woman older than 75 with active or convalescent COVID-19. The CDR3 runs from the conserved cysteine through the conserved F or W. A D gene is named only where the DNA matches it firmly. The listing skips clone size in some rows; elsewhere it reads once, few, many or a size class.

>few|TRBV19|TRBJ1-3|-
TGTGCCAGTAAGTTACAGTCGGCCGGAAACACCATATATTTT
CASKLQSAGNTIYF
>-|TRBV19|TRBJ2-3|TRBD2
TGTGCCAGCTCTCCGGGACTAGCGGTAGATACGCAGTATTTT
CASSPGLAVDTQYF
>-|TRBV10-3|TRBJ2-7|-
TGTGCCATCAGTAAAGCCGGGAGCTCCTACGAGCAGTACTTC
CAISKAGSSYEQYF
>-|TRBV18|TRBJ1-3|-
TGTGCCAGCTCACCACCGAACCGATCCGGAGGCCTCTCTGGAAACACCATATATTTT
CASSPPNRSGGLSGNTIYF
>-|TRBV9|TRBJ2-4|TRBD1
TGTGCCAGCAGAGACACGGGACAGTCGGCCAAAAACATTCAGTACTTC
CASRDTGQSAKNIQYF
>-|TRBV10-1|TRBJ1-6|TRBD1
TGCGCCAGCAGTGAGTCGACAGGGGGGAATTCACCCCTCCACTTT
CASSESTGGNSPLHF
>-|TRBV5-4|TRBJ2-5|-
TGTGCCAGCAGCCCCGGACACTTTCAAGAGACCCAGTACTTC
CASSPGHFQETQYF
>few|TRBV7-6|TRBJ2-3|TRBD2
TGTGCCAGCAGCTACGGTACTAGCGGGAATACAGATACGCAGTATTTT
CASSYGTSGNTDTQYF
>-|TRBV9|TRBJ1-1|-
TGTGCCAGCAGCGTAGAACCGGGAGTTGGGGCTGAAGCTTTCTTT
CASSVEPGVGAEAFF
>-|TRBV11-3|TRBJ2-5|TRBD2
TGTGCCAGCAGCAATGGACTAGCGGGAGGGTCCGAGACCCAGTACTTC
CASSNGLAGGSETQYF
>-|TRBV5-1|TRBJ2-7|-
TGCGCCAGCAGCTTGGTCGGCAGCTCTTTATCTCCGGGCGAGCAGTACTTC
CASSLVGSSLSPGEQYF
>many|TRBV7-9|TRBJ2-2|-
TGTGCCAGCGTGCGGGAGAACACCGGGGAGCTGTTTTTT
CASVRENTGELFF
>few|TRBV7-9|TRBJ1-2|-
TGTGCCAGCAGCTCCGAGGGCGCATTAAATGGCTACACCTTC
CASSSEGALNGYTF
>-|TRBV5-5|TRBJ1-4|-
TGTGCCAGCAGCTTGGTGCCAGGGGTATATAAGACTAATGAAAAACTGTTTTTT
CASSLVPGVYKTNEKLFF
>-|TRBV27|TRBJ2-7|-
TGTGCCAGCAGCTTGGATCCCGGGACTGCCTCCTACGAGCAGTACTTC
CASSLDPGTASYEQYF
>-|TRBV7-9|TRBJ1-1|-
TGTGCCAGCAGCTTAGGACGGGGGATGAACACTGAAGCTTTCTTT
CASSLGRGMNTEAFF
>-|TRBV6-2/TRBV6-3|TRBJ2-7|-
TGTGCCAGCAGTTACCCCATCAGGTACACCTACGAGCAGTACTTC
CASSYPIRYTYEQYF
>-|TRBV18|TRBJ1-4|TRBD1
TGTGCCAGCTCAAGAGACAGGGTAGGCGAAAAACTGTTTTTT
CASSRDRVGEKLFF
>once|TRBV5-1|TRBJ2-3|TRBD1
TGCGCCAGCAGCTTGGTTTCAGGGGGCTCAGATACGCAGTATTTT
CASSLVSGGSDTQYF
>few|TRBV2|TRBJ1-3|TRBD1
TGTGCCAGCAGTTCAGGGGGCTCTGGAAACACCATATATTTT
CASSSGGSGNTIYF
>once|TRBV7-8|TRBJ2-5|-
TGTGCCAGCAGCTTAGTTTTTCGAGCAGAGACCCAGTACTTC
CASSLVFRAETQYF
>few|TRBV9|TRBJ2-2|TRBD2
TGTGCCAGCAGCGTATCTGGCGGGAGGTATGACACCGGGGAGCTGTTTTTT
CASSVSGGRYDTGELFF
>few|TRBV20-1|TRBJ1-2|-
TGCAGTGCTAGTTCTCCGGGCTATGGCTACACCTTC
CSASSPGYGYTF
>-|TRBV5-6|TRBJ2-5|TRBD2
TGTGCCAGCAGCTTTAGCGGGGGGGCATCGGGGCCCCAGTACTTC
CASSFSGGASGPQYF
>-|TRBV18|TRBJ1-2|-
TGTGCCAGCTCACCACCGGATAGAACAGCCATCCACTTC
CASSPPDRTAIHF
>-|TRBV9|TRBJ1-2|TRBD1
TGTGCCAGCACAGGAGGGGGCGCATCTTCTAACTATGGCTACACCTTC
CASTGGGASSNYGYTF
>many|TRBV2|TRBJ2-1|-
TGTGCCAGCACCCTCGGGTACAATGAGCAGTTCTTC
CASTLGYNEQFF
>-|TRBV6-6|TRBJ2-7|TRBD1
TGTGCCAGCAGCGAACAGGGGGCGACGGGCGAGCAGTACTTC
CASSEQGATGEQYF
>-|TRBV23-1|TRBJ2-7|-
TGCGCCAGCAGTCAAGTGGTAGAACTACGAGGGGAGCAGTACTTC
CASSQVVELRGEQYF
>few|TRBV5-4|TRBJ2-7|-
TGTGCCAGCAGCTTCGGGACACAGGCAACCTACGAGCAGTACTTC
CASSFGTQATYEQYF
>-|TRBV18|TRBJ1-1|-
TGTGCCAGCTCACCAGATAGGGACATCGGTGAAGCTTTCTTT
CASSPDRDIGEAFF
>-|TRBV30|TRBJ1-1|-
TGTGCCTCGGTAACAGGGCCGGTGAACACTGAAGCTTTCTTT
CASVTGPVNTEAFF
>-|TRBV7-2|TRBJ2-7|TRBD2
TGTGCCAGCAGCTTGACTAGCGTGCACGAGCAGTACTTC
CASSLTSVHEQYF
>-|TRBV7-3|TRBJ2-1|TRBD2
TGTGCCAGCAGCCCAAGCCTGACTAGCAGAGAGCAGTTCTTC
CASSPSLTSREQFF
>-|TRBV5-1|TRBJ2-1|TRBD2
TGCGCCAGCAGCGTTGGGACTAGCGGGAACGGTGAGCAGTTCTTC
CASSVGTSGNGEQFF
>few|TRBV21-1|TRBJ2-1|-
TGTGCCAGCACCGACCGATTTAGCGGGAGAACCTACAATGAGCAGTTCTTC
CASTDRFSGRTYNEQFF
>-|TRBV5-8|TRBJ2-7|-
TGTGCCAGCAGCTCACAGGGTGAGGCCGAATACGAGCAGTACTTC
CASSSQGEAEYEQYF
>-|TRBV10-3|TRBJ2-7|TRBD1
TGTGCCATCAGCCGGGACAGGGGGTACGAGCAGTACTTC
CAISRDRGYEQYF
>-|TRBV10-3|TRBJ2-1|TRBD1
TGTGCCATCAGCAAGGGACAGGTCCTCGTCAATGAGCAGTTCTTC
CAISKGQVLVNEQFF